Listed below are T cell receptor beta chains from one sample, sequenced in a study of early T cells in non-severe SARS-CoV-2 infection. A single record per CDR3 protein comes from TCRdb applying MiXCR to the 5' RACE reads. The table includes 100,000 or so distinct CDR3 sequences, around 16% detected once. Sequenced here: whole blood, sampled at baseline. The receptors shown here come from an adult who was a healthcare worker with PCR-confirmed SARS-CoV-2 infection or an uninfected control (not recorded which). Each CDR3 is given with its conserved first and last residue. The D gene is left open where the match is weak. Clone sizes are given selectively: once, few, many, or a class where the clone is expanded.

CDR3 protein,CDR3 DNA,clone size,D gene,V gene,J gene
CATSRHRTDTQYF,TGTGCCACCAGCAGACACCGCACAGATACGCAGTATTTT,-,-,TRBV24-1,TRBJ2-3
CASTNPTLTYEQYF,TGTGCCAGCACCAACCCAACACTTACCTACGAGCAGTACTTC,-,-,TRBV7-2,TRBJ2-7
CASSPGLAGVSEQYF,TGTGCCAGCAGCCCGGGACTAGCGGGAGTAAGCGAGCAGTACTTC,many,TRBD2,TRBV12-3/TRBV12-4,TRBJ2-7
CASSPSGRIDTDTQYF,TGCGCCAGCAGCCCTAGCGGGAGGATCGACACAGATACGCAGTATTTT,-,TRBD2,TRBV4-1,TRBJ2-3
CAPVHSGPYNEQFF,TGTGCCCCAGTGCACTCGGGGCCCTACAATGAGCAGTTCTTC,-,-,TRBV27,TRBJ2-1
CAWHDTGELFF,TGTGCCTGGCATGACACCGGGGAGCTGTTTTTT,few,-,TRBV30,TRBJ2-2
CASTDVGNTEAFF,TGTGCCAGCACCGACGTCGGGAACACTGAAGCTTTCTTT,-,-,TRBV12-3/TRBV12-4,TRBJ1-1
CASSLRAGGSTDTQYF,TGTGCCAGCAGCTTACGAGCGGGAGGAAGCACAGATACGCAGTATTTT,-,TRBD2,TRBV7-8,TRBJ2-3
CASSLGADNEQFF,TGTGCCAGCAGCTTAGGTGCTGACAATGAGCAGTTCTTC,few,-,TRBV7-3,TRBJ2-1
CASSLGDRVITGELFF,TGTGCCAGCAGTTTAGGGGACAGGGTTATCACCGGGGAGCTGTTTTTT,-,TRBD1,TRBV12-3/TRBV12-4,TRBJ2-2
CSAPRQGGINEQFF,TGCAGTGCTCCAAGACAGGGAGGCATCAATGAGCAGTTCTTC,few,-,TRBV20-1,TRBJ2-1
CASSLFASGSSYNEQFF,TGTGCCAGCAGTTTATTTGCTAGCGGGAGCTCCTACAATGAGCAGTTCTTC,few,TRBD2,TRBV28,TRBJ2-1
CASSLLDPSSYNEQFF,TGTGCCAGCAGCTTACTAGATCCGAGCTCCTACAATGAGCAGTTCTTC,few,-,TRBV7-9,TRBJ2-1
CASSPRALDEKLFF,TGTGCCAGCAGCCCACGGGCCCTCGATGAAAAACTGTTTTTT,-,-,TRBV7-2,TRBJ1-4
CASTIVPTGTLETQYF,TGTGCCAGCACGATTGTTCCCACAGGGACCCTGGAGACCCAGTACTTC,-,-,TRBV11-2,TRBJ2-5
CASSLRTGAKLDEQFF,TGTGCCAGCAGCTTAAGAACGGGAGCCAAGTTGGATGAGCAGTTCTTC,-,-,TRBV7-9,TRBJ2-1
CASSQVGGETQYF,TGTGCCAGCAGCCAAGTAGGGGGCGAGACCCAGTACTTC,-,TRBD1,TRBV14,TRBJ2-5
CASSRRPYTEAFF,TGCGCCAGCAGCCGGCGACCATACACTGAAGCTTTCTTT,-,-,TRBV4-1,TRBJ1-1
CASSQGAGATNYGYTF,TGTGCCAGCAGCCAAGGGGCAGGGGCGACTAACTATGGCTACACCTTC,-,-,TRBV3-1,TRBJ1-2
CASSLTTPEKLFF,TGTGCCAGCAGCCTAACGACCCCCGAAAAACTGTTTTTT,-,-,TRBV7-2,TRBJ1-4
CATSGATYNEQFF,TGTGCCACCAGCGGGGCTACCTACAATGAGCAGTTCTTC,few,-,TRBV24-1,TRBJ2-1
CSASGTSGNYEQYF,TGCAGTGCTAGCGGGACTAGCGGAAACTACGAGCAGTACTTC,-,TRBD2,TRBV20-1,TRBJ2-7
CASSQEDGPYGYTF,TGCGCCAGCAGCCAAGAGGACGGGCCCTATGGCTACACCTTC,-,-,TRBV4-1,TRBJ1-2
CASSLESSTDTQYF,TGTGCCAGCAGCCTCGAGAGTAGCACAGATACGCAGTATTTT,-,-,TRBV7-2,TRBJ2-3
CASSYDGSYEQYF,TGTGCCAGCAGTTACGACGGAAGCTACGAGCAGTACTTC,-,-,TRBV6-2/TRBV6-3,TRBJ2-7
CASSGLADLSSYEQYF,TGTGCCAGCTCGGGACTAGCGGACCTCTCCTCCTACGAGCAGTACTTC,few,TRBD2,TRBV18,TRBJ2-7
CASSGQGRDTQYF,TGTGCCAGCAGCGGACAGGGGAGAGATACGCAGTATTTT,many,TRBD1,TRBV7-9,TRBJ2-3
CSVERGQDTEAFF,TGCAGCGTTGAACGGGGGCAGGACACTGAAGCTTTCTTT,-,-,TRBV29-1,TRBJ1-1
CASSLAGDTEAFF,TGCGCCAGCAGCTTAGCCGGGGACACTGAAGCTTTCTTT,many,-,TRBV5-1,TRBJ1-1
CASSLRDYNEQFF,TGTGCCAGCAGCCTCCGGGACTACAATGAGCAGTTCTTC,-,-,TRBV7-9,TRBJ2-1
CSARDFLHEQYF,TGCAGTGCTAGAGATTTCCTACACGAGCAGTACTTC,few,-,TRBV20-1,TRBJ2-7
CASRVSGNSPYEQYF,TGTGCCAGCAGAGTTAGCGGGAACTCGCCTTACGAGCAGTACTTC,few,TRBD2,TRBV6-1,TRBJ2-7
CASRPAGGRRNEQFF,TGCGCCAGCAGGCCAGCGGGAGGGCGGAGGAATGAGCAGTTCTTC,many,TRBD2,TRBV4-1,TRBJ2-1
CATSSPARGGYGYTF,TGTGCCACCAGCAGTCCAGCCCGTGGGGGCTATGGCTACACCTTC,many,-,TRBV15,TRBJ1-2
CASSGGGSSYEQYF,TGTGCCAGCAGTGGGGGTGGAAGCTCCTACGAGCAGTACTTC,-,-,TRBV2,TRBJ2-7
CATRQGLIAEAFF,TGTGCCACCCGACAGGGCTTAATCGCTGAAGCTTTCTTT,few,TRBD1,TRBV6-1,TRBJ1-1
CASIRQGPNTEAFF,TGTGCCAGCATCCGACAGGGACCGAACACTGAAGCTTTCTTT,-,TRBD1,TRBV12-3/TRBV12-4,TRBJ1-1
CASSLLQAGATEAFF,TGTGCCAGCTCACTACTCCAGGCAGGGGCGACTGAAGCTTTCTTT,-,-,TRBV18,TRBJ1-1
CSVVPGETDTQYF,TGCAGCGTTGTTCCGGGAGAAACAGATACGCAGTATTTT,-,-,TRBV29-1,TRBJ2-3
CAWSVMGADEQFF,TGTGCCTGGAGTGTAATGGGTGCCGATGAGCAGTTCTTC,many,-,TRBV30,TRBJ2-1
CASSVAFGLAYEQYF,TGTGCCAGCAGCGTAGCCTTCGGGTTGGCATACGAGCAGTACTTC,few,-,TRBV9,TRBJ2-7
CASRGLWDSPLHF,TGTGCCAGCAGGGGACTTTGGGATTCACCCCTCCACTTT,-,-,TRBV2,TRBJ1-6
CATRGATSGTDTQYF,TGTGCCACCAGAGGGGCGACTAGCGGCACAGATACGCAGTATTTT,few,TRBD2,TRBV15,TRBJ2-3
CASSRTSGGLNTGELFF,TGTGCCAGCAGTCGGACTAGCGGGGGACTGAACACCGGGGAGCTGTTTTTT,many,TRBD2,TRBV12-3/TRBV12-4,TRBJ2-2